This entry lists 21 T cell receptor beta chains sequenced from one sample in a study of beta chain features in type 1 diabetes. Expressed TCRB transcripts were sequenced because the isolated RNA had all been reverse transcribed beforehand. TCRdb keeps only in-frame clones here, not all; method: immunoSEQ multiplex PCR. The sample shows around 9,600 clones, approximately 78% of them seen only once. Material: Tregs from blood. These receptor sequences come from a woman aged 18-29 years in good health.

The chain has TRBV7-6 and TRBJ2-1; no reliable D call. Germline V lookup: CDR1 SGHVS, CDR2 FNYEAQ. This CDR3 comprises 13 residues. Trimming took 3 bases from V and 4 from J, leaving 7 bases between them. CDR3 bases: TGTGCCAGCAGCTTCCGACTTTACAATGAGCAGTTCTTC. This codes for CASSFRLYNEQFF.

This chain links TRBV30 with TRBJ2-1, with TRBD2 identical over 11 bases. The germline V gene has CDR1 GTSNPN and CDR2 SVGIG (reference sequence). The CDR3 loop spans 15 amino acids. The V segment lost 2 bases and the J segment 4 bases; nucleotides outside the gene matches: 4. The CDR3 DNA reads as TGTGCCTGGAGTCGACTAGCGGGATCATACAATGAGCAGTTCTTC. It encodes CAWSRLAGSYNEQFF.

The chain is built from TRBV9 and TRBJ2-3; no clear D gene. Germline values: CDR1 SGDLS, CDR2 YYNGEE. V dropped 5 bases and J dropped 4 bases, with 11 bases sitting between them. CDR3 length: 13 residues. As DNA, the CDR3 is TGTGCCAGCAGTCTCAGACTTCCAGATACGCAGTATTTT. This encodes CASSLRLPDTQYF.

This chain joins TRBV6-6 and TRBJ2-3; 8 bases agree with TRBD2. Looked up from germline, CDR1 is MNHNY and CDR2 is SVGAGI (reference sequence). With 3 bases clipped from V and 3 bases from J, the junction kept 8 bases outside the gene matches. This CDR3 comprises 16 residues. CDR3 nucleotide sequence: TGTGCCAGCAGTTATTGGGCTAGCGGGCGGACAGATACGCAGTATTTT. It is translated as CASSYWASGRTDTQYF.

The V call is TRBV7-8, the J call TRBJ2-5; perhaps TRBD1 as D (6 bases). CDR3 length: 14 amino acids. V dropped 3 bases and J dropped 5 bases, with 13 bases sitting between them. The germline V gene has CDR1 SGHVS and CDR2 FQNEAQ. The CDR3 here is CASSFAGGRETQYF. In nucleotides, the CDR3 is TGTGCCAGCAGCTTTGCTGGGGGCCGTGAGACCCAGTACTTC.

This clone was seen only a few times. J is TRBJ2-5 and V is TRBV23-1; maybe TRBD1 (5 bases). TRBV23-1 is known as an ORF, though its function is uncertain. The CDR3 runs to 17 residues. Trimming cost V 0 bases and J 2 bases, with 16 bases left between them. The DNA for the CDR3 is TGCGCCAGCAGTCAATCGTATTCCAGGGTTGATCAAGAGACCCAGTACTTC. The encoded protein is CASSQSYSRVDQETQYF.

The CDR3 bases are TGTGCCAGCAGCTTTGCGGGGGGGCCAACAGATACGCAGTATTTT. Translating it yields CASSFAGGPTDTQYF. V usage is TRBV7-3 and J usage is TRBJ2-3; 9 nucleotides line up with TRBD2. Germline V gene lookup returns CDR1 SGHTA and CDR2 FQGTGA. V lost 3 bases to trimming and J lost 3 bases; unmatched junction nucleotides: 4. This CDR3 has 15 amino acids.

This clone was observed a handful of times. This rearrangement joins TRBV5-1 to TRBJ2-7, with 8 positions matching TRBD1. The germline CDR1 and CDR2 sequences are SGHRS and YFSETQ. CDR3 size: 14 residues. The V segment lost 2 bases and the J segment 5 bases; nucleotides outside the gene matches: 6. CDR3 sequence reads: CASSFRDRRDEQYF. Here the CDR3 DNA reads TGCGCCAGCAGCTTCCGGGACAGGAGGGACGAGCAGTACTTC.

The rearrangement uses TRBV30 and TRBJ1-2; a weak D match, TRBD1 (5 bases). The CDR3 contains 12 residues. Per the germline V gene, CDR1 is GTSNPN and CDR2 is SVGIG (reference sequence). The V gene lost 2 bases and the J gene lost 10 bases, with 14 bases spanning the gap. CDR3 loop: CAWSSIGGNYTF. In DNA form, the CDR3 reads TGTGCCTGGAGTTCCATCGGGGGGAACTACACCTTC. Supplemented by reference TRBV30 and TRBJ1-2, the full variable domain reads SQTIHQWPATLVQPVGSPLSLECTVEGTSNPNLYWYRQAAGRGLQLLFYSVGIGQISSEVPQNLSASRPQDRQFILSSKKLLLSDSGFYLCAWSSIGGNYTFGSGTRLTVV.

This sequence joins TRBV5-1 and TRBJ1-1; D perhaps matches TRBD1 (5 bases). Germline loops: CDR1 SGHRS, CDR2 YFSETQ. V dropped 0 bases and J dropped 7 bases, with 22 bases sitting between them. This CDR3 contains 17 residues. The CDR3 is CASSLDGVPRASREAFF. CDR3 DNA: TGCGCCAGCAGCTTGGATGGGGTCCCCAGGGCATCTCGTGAAGCTTTCTTT.

V usage is TRBV11-2 and J usage is TRBJ2-3, with D maybe TRBD2 (5 bases). Trimming left V 6 bases short and J 3 bases short, with 19 bases between. This CDR3 spans 16 amino acids. Germline V CDR1 and CDR2: SGHAT, FQNNGV. CDR3 nucleotides: TGTGCCAGCAGGGACGGACGAGCCCGGGGAACAGATACGCAGTATTTT. Protein product: CASRDGRARGTDTQYF. Complete variable domain (other parts from reference TRBV11-2 and TRBJ2-3): EAGVAQSPRYKIIEKRQSVAFWCNPISGHATLYWYQQILGQGPKLLIQFQNNGVVDDSQLPKDRFSAERLKGVDSTLKIQPAKLEDSAVYLCASRDGRARGTDTQYFGPGTRLTVL.

The chain employs TRBV6-5 and TRBJ1-2; TRBD1 aligns across 10 bases. CDR1 is MNHEY, CDR2 SVGAGI, per germline. V shed 5 bases and J 8 bases; nucleotides not matched to a gene: 11. The CDR3 contains 15 residues. The CDR3 region has the DNA TGTGCCAGCAGTACGACCCGGACAGGGGGTTTCGGCTACACCTTC. This sequence encodes CASSTTRTGGFGYTF.

This clone turned up a few times. The V and J genes are TRBV18 and TRBJ2-5, with D tentatively TRBD1 (6 bases). This CDR3 has 15 residues. V gave up 4 bases and J gave up 3 bases, with 15 bases separating them. Germline CDR1 KGHSH, CDR2 LQKENI. CDR3 sequence (DNA): TGTGCCAGCTCACAATCCGGGACACGGAAAGAGACCCAGTACTTC. This encodes CASSQSGTRKETQYF.

The rearrangement uses TRBV25-1 and TRBJ2-7, with D perhaps matching TRBD2 (6 bases). This CDR3 region has 13 residues. The V end was cut by 1 base, the J end by 7 bases, with 11 bases between. From germline, CDR1 is MGHDK and CDR2 SYGVNS. CDR3 in DNA: TGTGCCAGCAGTGAATGGACCGGAGGGGAGCAGTACTTC. This encodes CASSEWTGGEQYF.

This rearrangement joins TRBV19 to TRBJ1-1; 8 bases agree with TRBD1. V was pared by 0 bases and J by 9 bases, with 3 bases of the junction left unmatched. The CDR3 has 13 residues. Per the germline V gene, CDR1 is LNHDA and CDR2 is SQIVND (reference sequence). The CDR3 here is CASSIETGGQAFF. The DNA for the CDR3 is TGTGCCAGTAGTATAGAAACAGGGGGGCAAGCTTTCTTT.

J is TRBJ1-1 and V is TRBV21-1. TRBV21-1 is designated a pseudogene. The CDR3 is made up of 15 amino acids. The CDR3 spells CASRAGEEQNTEAFF. The DNA for the CDR3 is TGTGCCAGCAGGGCGGGGGAGGAACAGAACACTGAAGCTTTCTTT.

This clone was seen a single time. The chain links TRBV4-1 to TRBJ2-3; a possible D gene is TRBD2 (5 bases). The CDR3 consists of 13 residues. The germline CDR1 and CDR2 sequences are MGHRA and YSYEKL. V shed 0 bases and J shed 9 bases, with 10 bases lying between them. As DNA, the CDR3 is TGCGCCAGCAGCCAAGATAGGCAGCGGACGCAGTATTTT. Its translation: CASSQDRQRTQYF.

The rearrangement uses TRBV5-1 and TRBJ2-2; D call uncertain. V lost 6 bases and J lost 0, with 9 bases in between. Per germline, CDR1 SGHRS and CDR2 YFSETQ. The CDR3 has 14 amino acids. CDR3 sequence (DNA): TGCGCCAGCAATCGATTAGCGAACACCGGGGAGCTGTTTTTT. Its translation is CASNRLANTGELFF.

CDR3 DNA: TGCAGCGTTGTACAGGGAAGCGCCACAGATACGCAGTATTTT. Its translation: CSVVQGSATDTQYF. V is TRBV29-1 and J is TRBJ2-3; D is perhaps TRBD1 (6 bases). The CDR3 is made up of 14 amino acids. The ends were cut back, 4 bases at V and 2 bases at J, with 13 bases in the middle. Germline-derived CDR1 and CDR2 are SQVTM and ANQGSEA.

The chain is built from TRBV5-1 and TRBJ2-1, with 8 bases matching TRBD2. Germline V CDR1 and CDR2: SGHRS, YFSETQ. The CDR3 extends over 15 amino acids. V lost 0 bases to trimming and J lost 4 bases; unmatched junction nucleotides: 3. The CDR3 DNA follows: TGCGCCAGCAGCTTGGTGGCTAGCGGGTACAATGAGCAGTTCTTC. Amino acid sequence: CASSLVASGYNEQFF.

The V call is TRBV5-1, the J call TRBJ2-1; 10 bases align to TRBD2. Trimming removed 5 bases from V and 7 bases from J; junction bases left unmatched: 12. The CDR3 loop spans 16 amino acids. CDR1 is SGHRS and CDR2 is YFSETQ in the germline V gene. The CDR3 nucleotides read TGCGCCAGCAGTTTCACTAGCGGGGAGAGTAGGAATGAGCAGTTCTTC. This codes for CASSFTSGESRNEQFF.